This section outlines one T cell receptor beta chain sequence together with its context. Its specificity is not known. TCRdb keeps only in-frame clones here, not all; method: immunoSEQ multiplex PCR. The profile covers more than 15,000 clones, with around nine tenths appearing a single time and 27% taken by the ten largest. This sample stems from a study of T cells in localized non-small cell lung cancer. CDR1 and CDR2 from the germline V gene are MGHRA and YSYEKL. The V gene lost 0 bases and the J gene lost 2 bases, with 6 bases spanning the gap. CDR3 length: 14 residues. Findings of the study overall: Adjacent lung was found to contain a median approximately 50 of the top 100 tumor clones. Uninvolved adjacent lung showed peak T cell clonality, exceeding tumor. Elevated circulating T cell density in blood was associated with longer overall survival.

Source: peripheral blood, taken before any cancer treatment. The sequence was collected from a female donor older than 55 with stage III squamous cell lung carcinoma. The V gene is TRBV4-1, the J gene TRBJ2-3; no firm D call. Here the CDR3 reads CASSQDDTTDTQYF. CDR3 in DNA: TGCGCCAGCAGCCAAGATGACACCACAGATACGCAGTATTTT.